This T cell receptor beta chain was captured in a study of monozygotic twins with cystic fibrosis. The study's findings and limits: The repertoire was suggested to be naive-dominated, clonality median approximately 0.0093.

As for this clone: Antigen: not known.

Germline CDR1 SGDLS, CDR2 YYNGEE. The V gene end was trimmed by 4 bases and the J gene end by 4 bases; junction bases not matched to a gene: 6. This CDR3 region has 14 residues. Assay used: immunoSEQ multiplex PCR; TCRdb lists only in-frame clones, some missing. The repertoire holds approximately 10,000 clones, 75% to 85% seen once, with approximately 0.54% in the top ten. This chain joins TRBV9 and TRBJ2-5, with TRBD2 matching 8 bases. The TCR originated in a man between 18 and 35 years old with cystic fibrosis. Material for sequencing was blood. The CDR3 protein is CASSSGTRGETQYF. The CDR3 coding sequence is TGTGCCAGCAGCTCCGGGACTAGAGGAGAGACCCAGTACTTC.